Shown below are 28 T cell receptor beta chains from a single sample sequenced in a study of cytomegalovirus exposure and HLA in healthy donors. TCRdb keeps only in-frame clones here, not all; method: immunoSEQ multiplex PCR. This sample has some 45,000 clones, with more than 85% found just once. The specimen sequenced was PBMCs. The receptors derive from a man between 18 and 35 years old in good health and CMV-seronegative.

This clone was seen a single time. V usage is TRBV6-1 and J usage is TRBJ2-7; 8 bases align to TRBD2. Trimming cost V 5 bases and J 3 bases; bases outside gene matches: 6. Germline V lookup: CDR1 MNHNS, CDR2 SASEGT. This CDR3 contains 14 residues. CDR3 protein: CASSLSGSVYEQYF. The CDR3 nucleotides read TGTGCCAGCAGTTTGAGCGGGAGTGTCTACGAGCAGTACTTC.

The V gene is TRBV7-9, the J gene TRBJ2-7, with 9 bases lining up with TRBD2. The CDR3 totals 14 residues. The junction had 6 bases not matched to a gene; V was cut back by 7 bases and J by 2 bases. Germline CDR1 is SEHNR and CDR2 is FQNEAQ (reference sequence). The CDR3 DNA reads as TGTGCCAGCACAACGGGCGGGGGGGCCTACGAGCAGTACTTC. This encodes CASTTGGGAYEQYF.

The chain has TRBV7-9 and TRBJ1-6; a possible D gene is TRBD1 (5 bases). This CDR3 region has 14 residues. Germline V gene lookup returns CDR1 SEHNR and CDR2 FQNEAQ (reference sequence). Trimming cost V 5 bases and J 4 bases, with 9 bases left between them. The CDR3 spells CASSPDRYNSPLHF. Written as DNA, the CDR3 is TGTGCCAGCAGCCCCGACAGATATAATTCACCCCTCCACTTT.

The chain has TRBV18 and TRBJ1-5; D possibly corresponds to TRBD1 (5 bases). Germline V gene data show CDR1 as KGHSH and CDR2 as LQKENI. This CDR3 comprises 17 residues. The ends were cut back, 2 bases at V and 7 bases at J, with 21 bases in the middle. The CDR3 sequence is CASSPSSAREDLQPQHF. Here the CDR3 DNA reads TGTGCCAGCTCACCATCTAGCGCCAGGGAGGACCTCCAGCCCCAGCATTTT.

The chain employs TRBV29-1 and TRBJ2-2; D possibly corresponds to TRBD1 (6 bases). V dropped 4 bases and J dropped 3 bases, with 12 bases sitting between them. The CDR3 consists of 14 residues. Germline V gives CDR1 SQVTM, CDR2 ANQGSEA. CDR3 sequence reads: CSVALDRYTGELFF. The CDR3, as DNA: TGCAGCGTTGCCCTCGACAGGTACACCGGGGAGCTGTTTTTT.

The V call is TRBV7-2, the J call TRBJ2-3, with 9 bases matching TRBD2. CDR3 length: 14 residues. Germline V gives CDR1 SGHTA, CDR2 FQGNSA. With 6 bases clipped from V and 3 bases from J, the junction kept 4 bases outside the gene matches. CDR3 residues: CASRWTSDTDTQYF. The CDR3 DNA reads TGTGCCAGCAGGTGGACTAGCGATACAGATACGCAGTATTTT. The variable domain in full, completed from reference TRBV7-2 and TRBJ2-3, reads GAGVSQSPSNKVTEKGKDVELRCDPISGHTALYWYRQSLGQGLEFLIYFQGNSAPDKSGLPSDRFSAERTGGSVSTLTIQRTQQEDSAVYLCASRWTSDTDTQYFGPGTRLTVL.

CDR3 bases: TGTGCTAGTGGTTTGGCCAGACAGGGGAGAGAGACCCAGTACTTC. This sequence encodes CASGLARQGRETQYF. The chain recombines TRBV12-5 with TRBJ2-5, with TRBD1 matching 8 bases. This CDR3 is built from 15 residues. Germline V gene data show CDR1 as LGHNT and CDR2 as FRNRAP. J gave up 4 bases and V 1 base, and 5 bases lay outside the gene matches.

In DNA, the CDR3 is TGTGCCAGCAGCCAGGGTCTCGAGCAGTACTTC. The encoded protein is CASSQGLEQYF. V usage is TRBV6-6 and J usage is TRBJ2-7; TRBD1 is a possible D gene (5 bases). V was pared by 6 bases and J by 6 bases, with 9 bases between. CDR1 is MNHNY, CDR2 SVGAGI, per germline (reference sequence). CDR3 size: 11 residues.

This chain joins TRBV6-1 and TRBJ2-1, with unresolved D. V was shortened by 5 bases and J by 5 bases, with 7 bases between the two germline ends. This CDR3 is 12 amino acids long. Germline V CDR1 and CDR2: MNHNS, SASEGT. The CDR3 is CASSSFDNEQFF. The CDR3 DNA follows: TGTGCCAGCAGTTCCTTCGACAATGAGCAGTTCTTC.

The rearrangement links TRBV29-1 to TRBJ2-1; D gene ambiguous. This CDR3 region has 12 residues. Trimming removed 4 bases from V and 1 base from J, with 5 bases in between. The germline V gene encodes CDR1 SQVTM and CDR2 ANQGSEA. The CDR3 region has the DNA TGCAGCGTTGGGGCTTCCTACAATGAGCAGTTCTTC. This encodes CSVGASYNEQFF.

V is TRBV28 and J is TRBJ2-3; D is unclear. Germline CDR1 MDHEN, CDR2 SYDVKM. V dropped 6 bases and J dropped 5 bases, with 9 bases sitting between them. The CDR3 runs 12 residues. CDR3 sequence: CASSPPEDTQYF. As DNA, the CDR3 is TGTGCCAGCAGCCCACCAGAAGATACGCAGTATTTT.

V gene TRBV29-1 combines with J gene TRBJ2-3, with 9 bases identical to TRBD2. CDR3 length: 14 residues. V shed 7 bases, J shed 3 bases, and the junction held 8 bases outside the gene matches. Germline-derived CDR1 and CDR2 are SQVTM and ANQGSEA. This CDR3 reads CSGVAGGRTDTQYF. CDR3 DNA: TGCAGCGGGGTGGCGGGGGGGCGGACAGATACGCAGTATTTT.

The chain couples TRBV29-1 to TRBJ2-3, with 7 nucleotides matching TRBD1. The CDR3 spans 15 residues. CDR1 is SQVTM, CDR2 ANQGSEA, per germline. J lost 0 bases, V lost 4 bases, and 7 bases had no gene match. CDR3 loop: CSVAGTAFSTDTQYF. CDR3 sequence (DNA): TGCAGCGTTGCCGGGACAGCATTTAGCACAGATACGCAGTATTTT.

For the CDR3, the DNA is TGTGCCAGCAGCGGGGACAGGGAGGGTGAAGCTTTCTTT. Amino acid sequence: CASSGDREGEAFF. The chain combines TRBV11-1 with TRBJ1-1, with 9 bases lining up with TRBD1. CDR1 and CDR2 from the germline V gene are SGHAT and FQDESV (reference sequence). This CDR3 has 13 amino acids. Trimming at V came to 5 bases and at J to 7 bases, leaving 5 bases not matched to a gene.

V usage is TRBV19 and J usage is TRBJ1-1, with D possibly matching TRBD1 (6 bases). CDR1 and CDR2 (germline): LNHDA, SQIVND (reference sequence). CDR3 length: 13 residues. With 5 bases removed from V and 8 bases from J, the gap between germline ends came to 15 bases. The CDR3 loop reads CASSPILQGEAFF. The CDR3 region has the DNA TGTGCCAGTAGTCCTATCTTGCAGGGGGAAGCTTTCTTT.

The J gene is TRBJ2-7, the V gene TRBV9; the match to TRBD1 covers 9 bases. The CDR3 runs 15 residues. Germline CDR1 and CDR2: SGDLS and YYNGEE. With 3 bases clipped from V and 6 bases from J, the junction kept 10 bases outside the gene matches. The CDR3 loop is CASSGGTGSGREQYF. Written as DNA, the CDR3 is TGTGCCAGCAGCGGGGGGACAGGGTCGGGACGCGAGCAGTACTTC.

V and J are TRBV6-6 and TRBJ2-7; 7 bases match TRBD1. The germline CDR1 and CDR2 sequences are MNHNY and SVGAGI (reference sequence). Trimming cost V 3 bases and J 2 bases; bases outside gene matches: 1. The CDR3 runs to 13 residues. CDR3 residues: CASSYDRAYEQYF. The CDR3 nucleotides are TGTGCCAGCAGTTATGACAGGGCCTACGAGCAGTACTTC.

This rearrangement joins TRBV11-2 to TRBJ2-1; 9 bases line up with TRBD2. CDR3 length equals 15 residues. The germline gives CDR1 SGHAT, CDR2 FQNNGV. V shed 5 bases and J 0 bases; nucleotides not matched to a gene: 2. This CDR3 is CASSTLAGSYNEQFF. Written as DNA, the CDR3 is TGTGCCAGCAGCACACTAGCGGGCTCCTACAATGAGCAGTTCTTC.

J is TRBJ2-5 and V is TRBV5-1, with a possible D match to TRBD1 (5 bases). The CDR3 runs to 14 residues. Germline assignment: CDR1 SGHRS and CDR2 YFSETQ. The V end lost 0 bases, the J end lost 2 bases, and 8 bases lay between the germline ends. The CDR3 DNA follows: TGCGCCAGCAGCTTGGGGCGACAGCAAGAGACCCAGTACTTC. Protein: CASSLGRQQETQYF.

The V gene is TRBV7-2, the J gene TRBJ1-5, with 8 bases matching TRBD1. V lost 3 bases, J lost 7 bases, and 5 bases stayed unmatched. The CDR3 is 14 residues long. The germline gives CDR1 SGHTA, CDR2 FQGNSA. As DNA, the CDR3 is TGTGCCAGCAGCTTCACAGGGGGGTCACAGCCCCAGCATTTT. Protein product: CASSFTGGSQPQHF.

V is TRBV27 and J is TRBJ1-6; possibly TRBD1 for D (5 bases). Germline V gene lookup returns CDR1 MNHEY and CDR2 SMNVEV (reference sequence). The CDR3 has 20 residues. With 2 bases removed from V and 0 bases from J, the gap between germline ends came to 20 bases. The CDR3 DNA sequence: TGTGCCAGCAGTTTACGGGCCCGGTGGGGCGCGAGCTCCTATAATTCACCCCTCCACTTT. The encoded protein is CASSLRARWGASSYNSPLHF.

This chain links TRBV9 with TRBJ2-1, with TRBD1 identical over 7 bases. Losses at the gene ends were 2 bases for V and 4 bases for J; bases not matched to a gene: 3. This CDR3 is 14 amino acids long. CDR1 is SGDLS and CDR2 is YYNGEE in the germline V gene. The CDR3 DNA is TGTGCCAGCAGCGTGAGGGGGCGATACAATGAGCAGTTCTTC. Its translation is CASSVRGRYNEQFF.

The chain employs TRBV4-2 and TRBJ2-3; TRBD2 aligns across 12 bases. The CDR3 runs 20 residues. Germline V gene sequence: CDR1 LGHNA, CDR2 YNFKEQ. V was clipped by 0 bases and J by 4 bases; unmatched bases: 14. CDR3 loop: CASSQDSSSGRAGTSDTQYF. In DNA form, the CDR3 reads TGTGCCAGCAGCCAAGACTCATCTAGCGGGAGGGCCGGGACCTCAGATACGCAGTATTTT.

This rearrangement joins TRBV5-1 to TRBJ2-1; 14 bases line up with TRBD2. The ends lost 0 bases at V and 10 bases at J; junction bases unmatched: 6. Germline values: CDR1 SGHRS, CDR2 YFSETQ. The CDR3 covers 16 residues. The CDR3 loop is CASSLAGTSGSLEQFF. Written as DNA, the CDR3 is TGCGCCAGCAGCTTGGCCGGGACTAGCGGGAGTCTAGAGCAGTTCTTC.

The DNA for the CDR3 is TGCGCCAGCAGCCCCGGAGCCTACGAGCAGTACTTC. This translates into CASSPGAYEQYF. The chain joins TRBV5-1 to TRBJ2-7; D is unresolved. Germline V gene data show CDR1 as SGHRS and CDR2 as YFSETQ. The V gene lost 4 bases and the J gene lost 2 bases, with 7 bases spanning the gap. CDR3 length: 12 amino acids.

This chain uses TRBV2 with TRBJ1-1, with D unresolved. The V end was cut by 5 bases, the J end by 0 bases, with 10 bases between. Germline V gene data show CDR1 as SNHLY and CDR2 as FYNNEI. CDR3 length equals 14 residues. DNA for the CDR3: TGTGCCAGCAGTATGACACGCATGAACACTGAAGCTTTCTTT. Protein product: CASSMTRMNTEAFF.

The chain employs TRBV25-1 and TRBJ2-1; tentatively, D is TRBD2 (6 bases). The CDR3 loop spans 14 amino acids. Deletions cut 7 bases from V and 2 bases from J, with 12 bases between. The V gene's germline CDR1 is MGHDK and CDR2 SYGVNS. CDR3 in amino acids: CASMGGWAYNEQFF. CDR3 bases: TGTGCCAGCATGGGGGGTTGGGCCTACAATGAGCAGTTCTTC.

The chain couples TRBV6-1 to TRBJ2-7, with TRBD2 matching over 10 bases. The CDR3 runs 15 residues. Germline loops: CDR1 MNHNS, CDR2 SASEGT. V lost 2 bases to trimming and J lost 4 bases; unmatched junction nucleotides: 5. In nucleotides, the CDR3 is TGTGCCAGCAGTGAAAGCACTAGCGGGACTTACGAGCAGTACTTC. Its protein is CASSESTSGTYEQYF.